The clone carrying this TCR beta chain is a singleton in its sample. Its cognate antigen is unknown. Generated by immunoSEQ multiplex PCR, the TCRdb table keeps only in-frame clones and is missing some. The sample includes some 2,000,000 clones, approximately 94% of them seen just once. Terminally differentiated effector memory CD45RA+ cells were excluded by CCR7 positive selection of CD45RO-negative cells. Germline V gene lookup returns CDR1 SGHAT and CDR2 FQNNGV. The CDR3 extends over 17 amino acids. V lost 0 bases and J lost 2, with 14 bases in between. These data come from a study of shared clonotypes between healthy human individuals. Study summary: Three plates each covered CD4 naive and memory; CD8 naive two, CD8 memory one.

Study findings and constraints: Against clonotypes common to all four donors, non-shared ones had lower generation probabilities.

Sequencing input: naive CD8+ T cells sorted from blood. This clonotype was sampled from a man younger than 30 in good health. This sequence joins TRBV11-2 and TRBJ2-1, with D unresolved. CDR3 sequence (DNA): TGTGCCAGCAGCTTAGATCATCAGGTTGTCACCTACAATGAGCAGTTCTTC. Translation: CASSLDHQVVTYNEQFF.